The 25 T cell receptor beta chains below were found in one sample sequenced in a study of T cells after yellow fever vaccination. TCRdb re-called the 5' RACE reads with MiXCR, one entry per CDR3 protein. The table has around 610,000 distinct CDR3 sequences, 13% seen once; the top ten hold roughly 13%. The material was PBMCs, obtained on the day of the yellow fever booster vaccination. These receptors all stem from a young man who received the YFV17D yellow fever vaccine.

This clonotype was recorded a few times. CDR3 in amino acids: CASSQRGPGLASYEQYF. The DNA of the CDR3 is TGCGCCAGCAGCCAAAGGGGACCGGGACTAGCTTCCTACGAGCAGTACTTC. The chain has TRBV4-3 and TRBJ2-7; 9 bases line up with TRBD2. The CDR3 length is 17 residues. J lost 1 base, V lost 2 bases, and 9 bases had no gene match. The germline V gene encodes CDR1 LGHNA and CDR2 YSLEER.

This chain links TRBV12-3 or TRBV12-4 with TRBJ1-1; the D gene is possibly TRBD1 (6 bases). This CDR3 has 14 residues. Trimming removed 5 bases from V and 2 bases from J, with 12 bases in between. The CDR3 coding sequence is TGTGCCAGCAGTCGCCGGACAGCAAACACTGAAGCTTTCTTT. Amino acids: CASSRRTANTEAFF.

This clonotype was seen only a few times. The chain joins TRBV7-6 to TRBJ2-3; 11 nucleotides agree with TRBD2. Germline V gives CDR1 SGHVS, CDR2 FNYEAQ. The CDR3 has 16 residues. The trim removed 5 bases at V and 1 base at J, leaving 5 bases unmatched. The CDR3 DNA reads TGTGCCAGCAGCGCGAGACTAGCGGGGCGCACAGATACGCAGTATTTT. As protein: CASSARLAGRTDTQYF.

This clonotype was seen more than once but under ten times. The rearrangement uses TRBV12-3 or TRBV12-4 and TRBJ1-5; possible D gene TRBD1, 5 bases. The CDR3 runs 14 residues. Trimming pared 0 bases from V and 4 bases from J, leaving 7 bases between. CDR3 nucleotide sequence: TGTGCCAGCAGTTTAGCAGGGGCTAATCAGCCCCAGCATTTT. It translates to CASSLAGANQPQHF.

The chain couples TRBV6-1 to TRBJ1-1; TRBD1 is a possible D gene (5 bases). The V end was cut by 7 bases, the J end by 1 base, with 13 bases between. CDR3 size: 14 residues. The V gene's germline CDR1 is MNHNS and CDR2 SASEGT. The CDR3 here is CASKRAGSNTEAFF. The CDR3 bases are TGTGCCAGCAAAAGGGCAGGGTCGAACACTGAAGCTTTCTTT.

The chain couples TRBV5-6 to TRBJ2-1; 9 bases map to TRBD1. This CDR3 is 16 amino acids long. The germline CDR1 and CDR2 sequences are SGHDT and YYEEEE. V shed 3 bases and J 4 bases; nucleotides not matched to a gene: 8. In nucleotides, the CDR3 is TGTGCCAGCAGCTGGACCGGGACAGGGACTTACAATGAGCAGTTCTTC. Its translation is CASSWTGTGTYNEQFF.

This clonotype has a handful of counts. The CDR3 loop reads CASSQGTGGGEQYF. The CDR3, as DNA: TGTGCCAGCAGCCAAGGGACAGGGGGCGGCGAGCAGTACTTC. V is TRBV3-1 and J is TRBJ2-7; TRBD1 matches at 11 bases. In germline, CDR1 is LGHDT, CDR2 YNNKEL (reference sequence). The CDR3 is 14 amino acids. J gave up 6 bases and V 1 base, and 2 bases lay outside the gene matches.

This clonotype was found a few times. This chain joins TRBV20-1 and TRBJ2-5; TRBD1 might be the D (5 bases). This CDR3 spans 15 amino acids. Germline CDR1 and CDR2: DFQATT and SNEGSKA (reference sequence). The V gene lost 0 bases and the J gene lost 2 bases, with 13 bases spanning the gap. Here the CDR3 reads CSAREADKTQETQYF. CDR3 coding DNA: TGCAGTGCTAGAGAGGCGGACAAGACACAAGAGACCCAGTACTTC.

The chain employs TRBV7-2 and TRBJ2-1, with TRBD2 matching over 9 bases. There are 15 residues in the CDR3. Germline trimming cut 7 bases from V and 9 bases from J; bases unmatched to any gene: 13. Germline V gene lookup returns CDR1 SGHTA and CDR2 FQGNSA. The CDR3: CASTLGASGKGEQFF. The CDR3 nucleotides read TGTGCCAGCACCCTTGGGGCTAGCGGGAAGGGTGAGCAGTTCTTC.

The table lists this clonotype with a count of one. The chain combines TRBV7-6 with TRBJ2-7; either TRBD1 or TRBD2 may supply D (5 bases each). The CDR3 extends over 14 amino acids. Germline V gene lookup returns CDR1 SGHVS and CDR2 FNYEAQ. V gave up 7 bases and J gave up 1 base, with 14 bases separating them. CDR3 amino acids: CASTPLGVSYEQYF. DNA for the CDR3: TGTGCCAGCACCCCTTTGGGGGTATCCTACGAGCAGTACTTC.

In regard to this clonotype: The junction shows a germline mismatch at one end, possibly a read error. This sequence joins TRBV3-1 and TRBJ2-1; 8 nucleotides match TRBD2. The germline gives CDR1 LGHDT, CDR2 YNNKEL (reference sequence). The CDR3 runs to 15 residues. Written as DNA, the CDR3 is TGTGCCAACAGCCCCACTAGCGGCTCAAACAATGAGCAGTTCTTC. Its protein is CANSPTSGSNNEQFF.

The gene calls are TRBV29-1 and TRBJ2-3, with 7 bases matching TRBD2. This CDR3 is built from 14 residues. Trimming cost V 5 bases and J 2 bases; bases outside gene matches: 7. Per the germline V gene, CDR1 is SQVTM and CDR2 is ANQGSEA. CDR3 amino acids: CSVRPGGFTDTQYF. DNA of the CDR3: TGCAGCGTTCGTCCGGGGGGTTTCACAGATACGCAGTATTTT.

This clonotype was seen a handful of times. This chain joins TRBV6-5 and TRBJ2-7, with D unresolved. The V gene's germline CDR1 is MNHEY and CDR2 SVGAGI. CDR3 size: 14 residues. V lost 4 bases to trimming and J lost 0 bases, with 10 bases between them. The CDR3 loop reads CASSSAESSYEQYF. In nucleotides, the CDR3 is TGTGCCAGCAGTTCCGCCGAAAGCTCCTACGAGCAGTACTTC.

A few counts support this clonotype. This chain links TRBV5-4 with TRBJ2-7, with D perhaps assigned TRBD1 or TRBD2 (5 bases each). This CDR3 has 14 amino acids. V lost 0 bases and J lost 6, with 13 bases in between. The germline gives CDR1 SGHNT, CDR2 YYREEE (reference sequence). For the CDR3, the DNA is TGTGCCAGCAGCTTGGGGGGCGGGCATCGCGAGCAGTACTTC. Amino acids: CASSLGGGHREQYF.

This chain's CDR3 is CSALPGQGREKLFF. CDR3 nucleotide sequence: TGCAGTGCGCTGCCGGGACAGGGGCGTGAAAAACTGTTTTTT. The chain combines TRBV20-1 with TRBJ1-4, with TRBD1 matching 10 bases. The V gene end was trimmed by 6 bases and the J gene end by 7 bases; junction bases not matched to a gene: 8. The CDR3 is 14 amino acids. Germline values: CDR1 DFQATT, CDR2 SNEGSKA (reference sequence).

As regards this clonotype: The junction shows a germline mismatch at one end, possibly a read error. CDR3 protein: CASSQDVTSVGTDTQYF. DNA for the CDR3: TGCGCCAGCAGCCAAGACGTGACTAGCGTGGGCACAGATACGCAGTATTTT. The chain employs TRBV4-2 and TRBJ2-3; 8 bases align to TRBD2. This CDR3 has 17 amino acids. Germline values: CDR1 LGHNA, CDR2 YNFKEQ.

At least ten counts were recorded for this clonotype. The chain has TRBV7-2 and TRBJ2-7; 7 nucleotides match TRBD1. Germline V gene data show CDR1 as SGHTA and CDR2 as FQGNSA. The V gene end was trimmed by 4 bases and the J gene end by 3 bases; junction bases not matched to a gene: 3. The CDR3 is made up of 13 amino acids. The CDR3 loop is CASSSGQVYEQYF. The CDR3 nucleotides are TGTGCCAGCAGCTCCGGACAGGTCTACGAGCAGTACTTC.

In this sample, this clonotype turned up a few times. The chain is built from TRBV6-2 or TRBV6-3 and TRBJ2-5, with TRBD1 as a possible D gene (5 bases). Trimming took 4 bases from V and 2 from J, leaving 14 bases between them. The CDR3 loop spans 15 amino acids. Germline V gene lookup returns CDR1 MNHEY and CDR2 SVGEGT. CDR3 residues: CASSSARTTQETQYF. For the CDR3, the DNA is TGTGCCAGCAGTTCCGCCAGGACAACACAAGAGACCCAGTACTTC.

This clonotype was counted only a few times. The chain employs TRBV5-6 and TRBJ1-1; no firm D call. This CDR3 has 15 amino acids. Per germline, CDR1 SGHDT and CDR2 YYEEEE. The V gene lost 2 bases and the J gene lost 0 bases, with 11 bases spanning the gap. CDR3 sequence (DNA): TGTGCCAGCAGCTTCCTTGACCGGATGAACACTGAAGCTTTCTTT. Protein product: CASSFLDRMNTEAFF.

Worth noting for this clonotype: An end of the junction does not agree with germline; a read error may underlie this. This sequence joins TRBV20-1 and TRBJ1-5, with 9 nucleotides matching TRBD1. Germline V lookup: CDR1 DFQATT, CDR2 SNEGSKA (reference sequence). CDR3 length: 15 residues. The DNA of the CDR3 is TGCAGTGCCAGAGTACAGGGGGCTAGGGATCAGCCCCAGCATTTT. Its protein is CSARVQGARDQPQHF.

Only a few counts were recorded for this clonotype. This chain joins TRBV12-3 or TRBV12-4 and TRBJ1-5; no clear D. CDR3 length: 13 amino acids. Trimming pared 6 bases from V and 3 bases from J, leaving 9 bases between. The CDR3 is CASSPGFNQPQHF. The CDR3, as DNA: TGTGCCAGCAGCCCCGGTTTCAATCAGCCCCAGCATTTT.

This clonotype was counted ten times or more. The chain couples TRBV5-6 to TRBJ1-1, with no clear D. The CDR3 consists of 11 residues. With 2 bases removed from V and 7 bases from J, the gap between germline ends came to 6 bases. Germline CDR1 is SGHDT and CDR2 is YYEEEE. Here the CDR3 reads CASSLVGEAFF. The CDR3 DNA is TGTGCCAGCAGCTTAGTCGGTGAAGCTTTCTTT.

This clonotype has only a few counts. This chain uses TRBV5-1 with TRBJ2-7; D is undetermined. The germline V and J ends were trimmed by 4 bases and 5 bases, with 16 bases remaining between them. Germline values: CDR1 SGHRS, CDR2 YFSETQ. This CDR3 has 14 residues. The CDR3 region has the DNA TGCGCCAGCAGCCCGCTTGGGGTTCCCCACGAGCAGTACTTC. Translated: CASSPLGVPHEQYF.

CDR3 in DNA: TGTGCCAGCAGCTTAGGTGCTAGCGGAAGCTCCTACGAGCAGTACTTC. It yields the protein CASSLGASGSSYEQYF. The rearrangement links TRBV7-6 to TRBJ2-7, with TRBD2 matching over 7 bases. The junction had 6 bases not matched to a gene; V was cut back by 1 base and J by 0 bases. Per the germline V gene, CDR1 is SGHVS and CDR2 is FNYEAQ. The CDR3 covers 16 residues.

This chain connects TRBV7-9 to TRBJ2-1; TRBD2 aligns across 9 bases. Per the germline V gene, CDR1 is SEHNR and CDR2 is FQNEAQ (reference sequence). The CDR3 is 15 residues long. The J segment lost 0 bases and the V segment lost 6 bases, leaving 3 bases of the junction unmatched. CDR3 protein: CASSMTSGSYNEQFF. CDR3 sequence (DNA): TGTGCCAGCAGTATGACTAGCGGCTCCTACAATGAGCAGTTCTTC.